Listed below are T cell receptor beta chains from one sample, sequenced in a study of T cells in Graves' hyperthyroidism and ophthalmopathy. TCRdb analysed the multiplex PCR reads with MiXCR anew, one entry per CDR3 protein. The sample lists more than 500,000 distinct CDR3 sequences; about 16% were seen once. The sequenced sample consisted of blood. These receptors all come from a woman in her twenties or thirties with Graves' ophthalmopathy. CDR3s include the opening cysteine and the closing phenylalanine or tryptophan. The order of the fields is CDR3 protein, CDR3 DNA, clone size, J gene, V gene, D gene. A D gene is named only where the DNA matches it firmly. Clone size appears in some rows only: once, few, many, or a class for an expanded clone.

cdr3_aa: CASSEQGILSQETQYF; cdr3_nt: TGTGCCAGCAGTGAGCAGGGCATTCTAAGCCAAGAGACCCAGTACTTC; clone_size: many; j_call: TRBJ2-5; v_call: TRBV2; d_call: -
cdr3_aa: CASSLEVDINIQYF; cdr3_nt: TGTGCCAGCAGTCTAGAAGTAGACATAAACATTCAGTACTTC; clone_size: -; j_call: TRBJ2-4; v_call: TRBV5-6; d_call: -
cdr3_aa: CSAQKGGGLSYEQYF; cdr3_nt: TGCAGTGCTCAAAAGGGGGGCGGACTTTCCTACGAGCAGTACTTC; clone_size: many; j_call: TRBJ2-7; v_call: TRBV20-1; d_call: -
cdr3_aa: CASSLGDGELTLHF; cdr3_nt: TGTGCCAGCAGCTTAGGGGACGGGGAGTTGACCCTCCACTTT; clone_size: many; j_call: TRBJ1-6; v_call: TRBV7-9; d_call: -
cdr3_aa: CSARKAGSTDTQYF; cdr3_nt: TGCAGTGCTAGAAAAGCGGGAAGCACAGATACGCAGTATTTT; clone_size: -; j_call: TRBJ2-3; v_call: TRBV20-1; d_call: TRBD2
cdr3_aa: CATRRQGENSPLHF; cdr3_nt: TGTGCCACCAGGCGGCAGGGAGAGAATTCACCCCTCCACTTT; clone_size: -; j_call: TRBJ1-6; v_call: TRBV15; d_call: -
cdr3_aa: CSTTWEANYGYTF; cdr3_nt: TGCAGTACTACCTGGGAAGCTAACTATGGCTACACCTTC; clone_size: many; j_call: TRBJ1-2; v_call: TRBV20-1; d_call: -
cdr3_aa: CASSSRGIEETQYF; cdr3_nt: TGTGCCAGCAGCTCCAGGGGAATCGAGGAGACCCAGTACTTC; clone_size: many; j_call: TRBJ2-5; v_call: TRBV7-2; d_call: -
cdr3_aa: CAWRGQSQETQYF; cdr3_nt: TGTGCCTGGAGGGGACAGAGCCAAGAGACCCAGTACTTC; clone_size: many; j_call: TRBJ2-5; v_call: TRBV30; d_call: TRBD1
cdr3_aa: CASSPQGAAGNTIYF; cdr3_nt: TGTGCCAGCAGCCCACAGGGGGCGGCTGGAAACACCATATATTTT; clone_size: many; j_call: TRBJ1-3; v_call: TRBV28; d_call: TRBD1
cdr3_aa: CASSSGTVNNEQFF; cdr3_nt: TGTGCCAGTAGTAGCGGGACAGTAAACAATGAGCAGTTCTTC; clone_size: few; j_call: TRBJ2-1; v_call: TRBV19; d_call: -
cdr3_aa: CAWLWNTEAFF; cdr3_nt: TGTGCCTGGTTGTGGAACACTGAAGCTTTCTTT; clone_size: many; j_call: TRBJ1-1; v_call: TRBV30; d_call: -
cdr3_aa: CASCPGMYTGELFF; cdr3_nt: TGTGCCAGCTGCCCCGGGATGTACACCGGGGAGCTGTTTTTT; clone_size: -; j_call: TRBJ2-2; v_call: TRBV6-2/TRBV6-3; d_call: -
cdr3_aa: CSARGNRGRGETQYF; cdr3_nt: TGCAGTGCTAGGGGAAACAGGGGGCGGGGAGAGACCCAGTACTTC; clone_size: many; j_call: TRBJ2-5; v_call: TRBV20-1; d_call: TRBD1
cdr3_aa: CASKTGTAYNSPLHF; cdr3_nt: TGTGCCAGCAAAACCGGGACAGCGTATAATTCACCCCTCCACTTT; clone_size: many; j_call: TRBJ1-6; v_call: TRBV2; d_call: TRBD1
cdr3_aa: CASEDDRGALQRELFF; cdr3_nt: TGTGCCAGTGAGGACGACAGAGGCGCCCTTCAGCGGGAGCTGTTTTTT; clone_size: few; j_call: TRBJ2-2; v_call: TRBV19; d_call: -
cdr3_aa: CASSLNSDRTYEQYF; cdr3_nt: TGCGCCAGCAGCCTGAACTCGGACAGAACCTACGAGCAGTACTTC; clone_size: few; j_call: TRBJ2-7; v_call: TRBV5-1; d_call: -
cdr3_aa: CASRGAAYNEQFF; cdr3_nt: TGTGCCAGCAGGGGGGCAGCATACAATGAGCAGTTCTTC; clone_size: once; j_call: TRBJ2-1; v_call: TRBV14; d_call: -
cdr3_aa: CASSYSRGAGELFF; cdr3_nt: TGTGCCAGCAGTTACTCGCGGGGGGCCGGGGAGCTGTTTTTT; clone_size: -; j_call: TRBJ2-2; v_call: TRBV6-5; d_call: TRBD2
cdr3_aa: CSATPAGSLHYEQYF; cdr3_nt: TGCAGTGCTACCCCAGCGGGGTCACTCCACTACGAGCAGTACTTC; clone_size: many; j_call: TRBJ2-7; v_call: TRBV20-1; d_call: TRBD2
cdr3_aa: CASSHAASGALKQYF; cdr3_nt: TGTGCCAGCAGCCACGCGGCTAGCGGGGCCCTCAAGCAGTACTTC; clone_size: many; j_call: TRBJ2-7; v_call: TRBV6-2/TRBV6-3; d_call: TRBD2